This is a list of T cell receptor beta chains from one sample in a study of blood T cell repertoires in COVID-19. The assay was immunoSEQ multiplex PCR, and TCRdb's table has in-frame clones only and misses some. The table records about 310,000 clones, 85% to 90% of them present only once. The sequenced sample consisted of peripheral blood. The receptors here all came from a woman between 25 and 40 years old with COVID-19, enrolled during active disease. Both conserved end residues are trimmed from each CDR3.

>TRBV5-1|TRBJ2-2
ASSPYDPSDSGELF
>TRBV28|TRBJ2-1
ATTFEAEQF
>TRBV25-1|TRBJ1-4
ASRTTGSNEKLF
>TRBV3-1/TRBV3-2|TRBJ1-2
ASSQRTHGYT
>TRBV19|TRBJ1-1
ASSLTGVMNTEAF
>TRBV28|TRBJ1-6
ASSLGQSENSPLH
>TRBV18|TRBJ2-2
ASSPDPGGATGELF
>TRBV19|TRBJ2-5
ASSIRKGVWETQY
>TRBV28|TRBJ2-4
ASSSTARGAKNIQY
>TRBV28|TRBJ1-5
ASSRQGPPFSNQPQH
>TRBV6-5|TRBJ1-2
ASRWGREGYGYT
>TRBV2|TRBJ2-7
ASSKDTIYEQY
>TRBV6-6|TRBJ1-2
ASSWTGDGYT
>TRBV9|TRBJ2-1
ASSAVAGATGEQF
>TRBV5-5|TRBJ1-4
ASSLVGEFREKLF
>TRBV5-1|TRBJ1-4
ASSLDGDRVIEKLF
>TRBV30|TRBJ1-6
AWIHLAGQGDYNSPLH
>TRBV28|TRBJ1-4
ASSLGGSTNEKLF
>TRBV6-6|TRBJ2-5
ASRSAEPQETQY
>TRBV5-4|TRBJ1-1
ASSFQGENTEAF
>TRBV2|TRBJ2-7
ASRAGLAPTYEQY
>TRBV7-2|TRBJ2-3
ASSSSSGRTDTQY
>TRBV18|TRBJ2-7
ASSRSGRYNEQY
>TRBV2|TRBJ2-7
ASSESGSSYEQY
>TRBV30|TRBJ1-2
AWSEFSDEGYT
>TRBV19|TRBJ1-5
ASSIRDSNQPQH
>TRBV7-2|TRBJ2-3
ASSTGLSPDTQY
>TRBV2|TRBJ1-2
ASTPGNYGYT
>TRBV27|TRBJ1-6
ASSPGTENSPLH
>TRBV6-5|TRBJ1-2
ASSTYNYGYT
>TRBV6-5|TRBJ1-6
ASSYGTENSPLH
>TRBV6-5|TRBJ1-1
ASRLGTNSEAF
>TRBV30|TRBJ1-1
AWSQGVDTEAF
>TRBV7-9|TRBJ2-2
ASSSSGRGTGELF
>TRBV5-8|TRBJ2-2
ASSLVSGLLAGELF
>TRBV12-3/TRBV12-4|TRBJ1-2
ASSLGSYGYT
>TRBV27|TRBJ1-1
ASSLGTVTEAF
>TRBV28|TRBJ2-1
ASSPTSGRGNEQF
>TRBV27|TRBJ2-7
ASSPGTGSGEQY
>TRBV7-9|TRBJ1-1
ASSLMKGAGEAF
>TRBV27|TRBJ2-1
ASSLTAPNEQF